The next 5 T cell receptor beta chains were all read from a single sample in a study of the immune and genomic landscape of osteosarcoma. Produced via immunoSEQ multiplex PCR; TCRdb's table is partial and in-frame only. Of under 11,000 clones listed, 55% to 75% were seen once; the top ten hold less than 20%. Osteosarcoma specimens were post-treatment primary, local recurrence and metastasis tumors from poor-prognosis patients. What was sequenced was osteosarcoma tumor tissue from the lung. The receptors stem from a human donor with osteosarcoma.

The rearrangement joins TRBV6-5 to TRBJ1-2; D is unclear. The CDR3 has 14 residues. CDR1 MNHEY and CDR2 SVGAGI come from the germline V gene. The V end was cut by 10 bases, the J end by 5 bases, with 20 bases between. The CDR3, as DNA: TGTGCCACCTTAATTTGGACCCCCTCGTATGGCTACACCTTC. Protein: CATLIWTPSYGYTF.

This chain joins TRBV29-1 and TRBJ2-7, with D possibly being TRBD1 or TRBD2 (6 bases each). V lost 7 bases, J lost 0 bases, and 13 bases lay in between. The CDR3 extends over 13 amino acids. Germline V lookup: CDR1 SQVTM, CDR2 ANQGSEA. CDR3 coding DNA: TGCAGCGCCACGGGGGCCAACTCCTACGAGCAGTACTTC. This sequence encodes CSATGANSYEQYF.

This chain uses TRBV6-6 with TRBJ1-4; the D gene is possibly TRBD1 (6 bases). Trimming shortened V by 6 bases and J by 8 bases, and 16 bases separated the two germline ends. The length of the CDR3 is 14 residues. Germline V CDR1 and CDR2: MNHNY, SVGAGI (reference sequence). CDR3 sequence (DNA): TGTGCCAGCAGCTGGGCAGGGGAGGGGGAAAAACTGTTTTTT. Amino acids: CASSWAGEGEKLFF.

In this sample, this clone turned up a few times. CDR3 protein: CASSPPGLAGHEQFF. Written as DNA, the CDR3 is TGTGCCAGCAGTCCCCCGGGACTAGCGGGTCATGAGCAGTTCTTC. The chain recombines TRBV6-5 with TRBJ2-1; 12 bases line up with TRBD2. V shed 5 bases and J 8 bases; nucleotides not matched to a gene: 7. From germline, CDR1 is MNHEY and CDR2 SVGAGI. The CDR3 loop spans 15 amino acids.

This sequence joins TRBV7-8 and TRBJ2-7, with D perhaps TRBD2 (5 bases). Trimming stripped 3 bases from V and 4 bases from J, with 16 bases between. The germline V gene has CDR1 SGHVS and CDR2 FQNEAQ. The CDR3 contains 15 residues. CDR3 amino acids: CASSFVSDSRYEQYF. CDR3 bases: TGTGCCAGCAGCTTTGTTAGCGATTCCAGATACGAGCAGTACTTC.